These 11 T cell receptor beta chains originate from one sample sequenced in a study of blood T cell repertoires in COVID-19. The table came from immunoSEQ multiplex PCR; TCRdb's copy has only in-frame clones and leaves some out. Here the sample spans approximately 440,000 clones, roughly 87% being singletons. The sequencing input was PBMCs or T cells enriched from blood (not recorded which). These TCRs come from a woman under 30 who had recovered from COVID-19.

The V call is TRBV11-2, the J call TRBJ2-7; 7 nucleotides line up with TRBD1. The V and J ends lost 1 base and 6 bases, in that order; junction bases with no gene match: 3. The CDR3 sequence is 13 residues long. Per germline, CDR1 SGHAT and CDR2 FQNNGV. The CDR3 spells CASSLVRTGEQYF. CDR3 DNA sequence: TGTGCCAGCAGCTTAGTGAGGACAGGCGAGCAGTACTTC. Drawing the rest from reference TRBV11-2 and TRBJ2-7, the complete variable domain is EAGVAQSPRYKIIEKRQSVAFWCNPISGHATLYWYQQILGQGPKLLIQFQNNGVVDDSQLPKDRFSAERLKGVDSTLKIQPAKLEDSAVYLCASSLVRTGEQYFGPGTRLTVT.

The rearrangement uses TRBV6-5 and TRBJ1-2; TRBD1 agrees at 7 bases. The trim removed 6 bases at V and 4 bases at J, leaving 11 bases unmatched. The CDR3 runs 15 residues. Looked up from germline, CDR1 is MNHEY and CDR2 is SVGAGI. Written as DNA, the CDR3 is TGTGCCAGCAGGGTCTACCAAGACAGGGTCTATGGCTACACCTTC. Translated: CASRVYQDRVYGYTF.

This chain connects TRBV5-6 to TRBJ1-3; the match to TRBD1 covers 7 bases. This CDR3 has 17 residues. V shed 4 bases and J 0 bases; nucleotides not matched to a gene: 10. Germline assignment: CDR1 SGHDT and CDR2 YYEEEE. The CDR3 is CASSRRFDRASGNTIYF. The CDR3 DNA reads TGTGCCAGCAGCCGCCGATTTGACAGGGCCTCTGGAAACACCATATATTTT.

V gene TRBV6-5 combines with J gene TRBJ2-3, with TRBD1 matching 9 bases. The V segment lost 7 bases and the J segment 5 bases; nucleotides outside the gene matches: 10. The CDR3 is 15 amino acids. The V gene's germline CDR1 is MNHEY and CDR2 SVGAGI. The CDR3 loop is CASNERQGELDTQYF. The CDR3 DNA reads TGTGCCAGCAACGAGAGACAGGGGGAATTAGATACGCAGTATTTT.

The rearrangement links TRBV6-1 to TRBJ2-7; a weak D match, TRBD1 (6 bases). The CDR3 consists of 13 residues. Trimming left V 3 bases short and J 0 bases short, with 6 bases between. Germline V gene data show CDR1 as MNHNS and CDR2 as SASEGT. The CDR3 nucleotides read TGTGCCAGCAGTGAGGACAGCTCCTACGAGCAGTACTTC. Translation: CASSEDSSYEQYF.

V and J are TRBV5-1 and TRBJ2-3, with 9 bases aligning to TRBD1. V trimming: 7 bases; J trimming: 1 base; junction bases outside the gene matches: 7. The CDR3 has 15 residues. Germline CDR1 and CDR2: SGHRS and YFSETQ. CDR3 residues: CASQQGAEGTDTQYF. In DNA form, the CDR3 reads TGCGCCAGCCAACAGGGGGCGGAGGGCACAGATACGCAGTATTTT.

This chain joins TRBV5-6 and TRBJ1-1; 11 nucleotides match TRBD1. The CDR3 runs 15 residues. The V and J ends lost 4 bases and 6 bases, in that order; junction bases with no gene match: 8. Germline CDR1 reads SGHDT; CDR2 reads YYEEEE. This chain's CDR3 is CASSGGTGGRAEAFF. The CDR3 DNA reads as TGTGCCAGCAGCGGCGGGACAGGGGGTAGGGCTGAAGCTTTCTTT.

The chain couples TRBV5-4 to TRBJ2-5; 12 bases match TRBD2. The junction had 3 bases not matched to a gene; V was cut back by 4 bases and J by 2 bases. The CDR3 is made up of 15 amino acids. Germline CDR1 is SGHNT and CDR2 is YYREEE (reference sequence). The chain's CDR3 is CASSPGLAGQETQYF. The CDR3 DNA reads TGTGCCAGCAGCCCAGGACTAGCGGGGCAAGAGACCCAGTACTTC.

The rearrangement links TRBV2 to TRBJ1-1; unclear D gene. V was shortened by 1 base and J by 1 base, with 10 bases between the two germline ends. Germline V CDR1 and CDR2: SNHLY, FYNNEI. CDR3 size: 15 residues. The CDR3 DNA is TGTGCCAGCAGTGAAGTGGGTACAGCGAACACTGAAGCTTTCTTT. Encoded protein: CASSEVGTANTEAFF.

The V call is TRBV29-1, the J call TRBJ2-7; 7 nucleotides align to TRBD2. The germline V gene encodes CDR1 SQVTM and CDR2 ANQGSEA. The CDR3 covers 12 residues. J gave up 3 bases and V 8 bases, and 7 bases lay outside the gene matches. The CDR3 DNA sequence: TGCAGCCCCGCAGCGGGATACTACGAGCAGTACTTC. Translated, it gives CSPAAGYYEQYF.

DNA for the CDR3: TGTGCCAGCAGTGATAACCAGGGGGCTAATGGCTACACCTTC. Amino acid sequence: CASSDNQGANGYTF. The chain has TRBV2 and TRBJ1-2; 8 bases fit TRBD1. The CDR3 consists of 14 residues. The germline V gene has CDR1 SNHLY and CDR2 FYNNEI. Losses at the gene ends were 3 bases for V and 6 bases for J; bases not matched to a gene: 6.